Below, 10 T cell receptor beta chains from the same sample are listed, as sequenced in a study of shared clonotypes between healthy human individuals (dated by TCRdb to 2020 to 2022). The method behind the library was the immunoSEQ multiplex PCR assay. Held by TCRdb, this immuneACCESS table contains in-frame sequences only and omits some clones. Under half of the omission traces to an unresolved V gene where checked; the cause of the rest is unknown. Counted in this sample were around 610,000 clones; 96% of them appeared once. The ten biggest clones cover less than 0.13% of the sample. CD8 naive samples consisted of CD45RO-negative cells that were positively selected for CCR7, yielding a CD45RA+CCR7+ population without TemRA cells. The sequencing input was naive CD8+ T cells sorted from blood. The sample's cell subset or site label, in plain terms: CD45RA+CCR7+. The receptors shown here come from a woman aged 30 to 39 in good health.

The V call is TRBV7-9, the J call TRBJ1-5, with 7 bases fitting TRBD1. The CDR3 length is 14 residues. Germline assignment: CDR1 SEHNR and CDR2 FQNEAQ (reference sequence). V shed 6 bases and J 3 bases; nucleotides not matched to a gene: 5. The CDR3 coding sequence is TGTGCCAGCAGTTCAGGGGGGACCAATCAGCCCCAGCATTTT. Its protein product is CASSSGGTNQPQHF.

The J gene is TRBJ2-7, the V gene TRBV28; 8 bases agree with TRBD2. The CDR3 covers 14 residues. The V and J ends lost 4 bases and 2 bases, in that order; junction bases with no gene match: 4. Germline CDR1 is MDHEN and CDR2 is SYDVKM. CDR3 sequence: CASSSGLAPYEQYF. The CDR3 coding sequence is TGTGCCAGCAGTTCCGGACTAGCCCCCTACGAGCAGTACTTC.

The chain combines TRBV30 with TRBJ1-2; D unclear. V lost 1 base, J lost 5 bases, and 5 bases lay in between. The CDR3 totals 11 residues. From germline, CDR1 is GTSNPN and CDR2 SVGIG (reference sequence). In nucleotides, the CDR3 is TGTGCCTGGAGTGAACTATATGGCTACACCTTC. It specifies CAWSELYGYTF. Based on the CDR3 plus reference TRBV30 and TRBJ1-2, the full variable domain is SQTIHQWPATLVQPVGSPLSLECTVEGTSNPNLYWYRQAAGRGLQLLFYSVGIGQISSEVPQNLSASRPQDRQFILSSKKLLLSDSGFYLCAWSELYGYTFGSGTRLTVV.

The chain combines TRBV28 with TRBJ2-3, with TRBD2 matching over 8 bases. Unmatched junction bases numbered 11, after V lost 5 bases and J lost 4 bases. In germline, CDR1 is MDHEN, CDR2 SYDVKM. The CDR3 loop spans 16 amino acids. This CDR3 reads CASSLLADAVADTQYF. CDR3 bases: TGTGCCAGCAGTCTACTAGCGGACGCGGTTGCAGATACGCAGTATTTT.

The chain uses TRBV10-2 and TRBJ1-2; the match to TRBD1 covers 8 bases. From germline, CDR1 is WSHSY and CDR2 SAAADI. The CDR3 consists of 15 residues. V was pared by 0 bases and J by 4 bases, with 4 bases of the junction left unmatched. CDR3 sequence (DNA): TGCGCCAGCAGTGAGTCGCAGGGGGCCCCCTATGGCTACACCTTC. Its protein is CASSESQGAPYGYTF.

The V call is TRBV28, the J call TRBJ2-1; no clear D. Germline V CDR1 and CDR2: MDHEN, SYDVKM. V lost 3 bases to trimming and J lost 4 bases, with 13 bases between them. The CDR3 extends over 15 amino acids. CDR3 region: CASSFSLSTYNEQFF. The CDR3 bases are TGTGCCAGCAGTTTTTCGTTATCCACTTACAATGAGCAGTTCTTC.

This sequence joins TRBV7-9 and TRBJ2-3; 7 nucleotides agree with TRBD2. The germline CDR1 and CDR2 sequences are SEHNR and FQNEAQ (reference sequence). This CDR3 comprises 14 residues. V gave up 4 bases and J gave up 5 bases; unmatched junction bases: 6. The CDR3 is CASSSPWGGDTQYF. The CDR3 DNA is TGTGCCAGCAGCTCCCCCTGGGGGGGAGATACGCAGTATTTT.

This chain uses TRBV18 with TRBJ1-2, with unresolved D. Trimming took off 8 bases at V and 4 bases at J, with 17 bases between the two ends. CDR1 is KGHSH and CDR2 is LQKENI in the germline V gene. This CDR3 comprises 14 residues. CDR3 DNA: TGTGCCAGCCATGACGTGGGGTCTGTCTATGGCTACACCTTC. This codes for CASHDVGSVYGYTF.

V is TRBV4-2 and J is TRBJ2-7; no firm D call. Germline V CDR1 and CDR2: LGHNA, YNFKEQ. The length of the CDR3 is 13 residues. Trimming took off 1 base at V and 3 bases at J, with 7 bases between the two ends. The CDR3 spells CASSQGGFYEQYF. The CDR3 coding sequence is TGTGCCAGCAGCCAAGGTGGCTTCTACGAGCAGTACTTC.

The chain uses TRBV5-6 and TRBJ1-2; D remains ambiguous. Germline V gene sequence: CDR1 SGHDT, CDR2 YYEEEE. This CDR3 is built from 12 residues. Deletions cut 4 bases from V and 8 bases from J, with 12 bases between. The CDR3 spells CASSDTGLGYTF. CDR3 bases: TGTGCCAGCAGCGACACCGGGTTGGGCTACACCTTC.